Following are 3 T cell receptor beta chains from one sample sequenced in a study of monozygotic twins with inflammatory bowel disease. TCRdb re-called the 5' RACE reads, yielding one record per CDR3 amino acid sequence without DNA. Its table lists some 330,000 distinct CDR3 sequences. The sample was blood. The receptor set was obtained from a human donor with ulcerative colitis or Crohn's disease, or a healthy co-twin of an affected twin (not recorded which).

The chain combines TRBV11-2 with TRBJ1-1. The germline V gene encodes CDR1 SGHAT and CDR2 FQNNGV. CDR3 length equals 13 residues. The CDR3 spells CASRIPPLTEAFF.

The chain recombines TRBV20-1 with TRBJ2-7; TCRdb picks TRBD1, but there is no DNA to check that call. Germline V gene data show CDR1 as DFQATT and CDR2 as SNEGSKA (reference sequence). The CDR3 covers 15 residues. The CDR3 region is CSARDGTLEAYEQYF.

V usage is TRBV11-2 and J usage is TRBJ2-3; TCRdb names TRBD2, which stays unverified in the absence of DNA. The germline V gene encodes CDR1 SGHAT and CDR2 FQNNGV. The CDR3 is made up of 16 amino acids. CDR3 in amino acids: CASSFQTRRGTDTQYF.